The clone carrying this TCR beta chain has a handful of counts. The antigen is undetermined. TCRdb re-derived calls from the reads in MiXCR, one entry per CDR3 protein. Of 200,000 or so distinct CDR3 sequences in the sample, 28% are singletons; the top ten hold approximately 30%. This entry comes from a study of T cell repertoires in cytomegalovirus infection. About the research overall: Shared public TCR beta signatures pointed to both CMV infection and a matching HLA type.

CDR3 size: 13 residues. V was pared by 6 bases and J by 1 base, with 1 base of the junction left unmatched. Germline-derived CDR1 and CDR2 are LNHDA and SQIVND (reference sequence). Points from the study as a whole: Dominant in the ex vivo response were TCR beta clonotypes restricted by HLA-C and specific for CMV.

This TCR was sampled from a human donor in good health (CMV status not recorded). Some clones in this sample may be carry-over from other donors' samples. Source material: PBMCs. The chain combines TRBV19 with TRBJ2-3, with 7 nucleotides matching TRBD1. The CDR3 reads CASSGQGTDTQYF. In nucleotides, the CDR3 is TGTGCCAGTAGCGGACAGGGCACAGATACGCAGTATTTT.